One and the same sample provided the 31 T cell receptor beta chains below, sequenced in a study of siplizumab effects on memory and regulatory T cells. Measured with immunoSEQ multiplex PCR; TCRdb has only the in-frame clones, and not every one. The profile shows around 100,000 clones, over 90% of them singletons. Source material: non-Treg CD4+ T cells sorted from blood. These receptor sequences come from a human donor in good health.

A single count supports this clone. The chain joins TRBV6-5 to TRBJ1-3, with TRBD1 identical over 7 bases. V trimming: 4 bases; J trimming: 14 bases; junction bases outside the gene matches: 11. Germline CDR1 is MNHEY and CDR2 is SVGAGI. This CDR3 spans 13 amino acids. The CDR3 protein is CASSSPGQTVVYF. The CDR3 bases are TGTGCCAGCAGTTCTCCGGGACAGACGGTGGTATATTTT.

The chain couples TRBV19 to TRBJ2-7, with a possible D match to TRBD2 (5 bases). The CDR3 consists of 12 residues. Germline assignment: CDR1 LNHDA and CDR2 SQIVND (reference sequence). V lost 5 bases and J 3 bases, leaving 8 bases between the germline ends. The CDR3 DNA is TGTGCCAGTAGTGCGGGCGGCTACGAGCAGTACTTC. This sequence encodes CASSAGGYEQYF.

The chain recombines TRBV5-4 with TRBJ1-1, with 10 positions matching TRBD1. The V segment lost 4 bases and the J segment 5 bases; nucleotides outside the gene matches: 2. CDR3 length: 13 residues. Per germline, CDR1 SGHNT and CDR2 YYREEE (reference sequence). The CDR3 sequence is CASSQGQGTEAFF. In DNA form, the CDR3 reads TGTGCCAGCAGCCAGGGACAGGGGACTGAAGCTTTCTTT. The full variable domain, with the rest looked up from reference TRBV5-4 and TRBJ1-1, is ETGVTQSPTHLIKTRGQQVTLRCSSQSGHNTVSWYQQALGQGPQFIFQYYREEENGRGNFPPRFSGLQFPNYSSELNVNALELDDSALYLCASSQGQGTEAFFGQGTRLTVV.

V and J are TRBV5-1 and TRBJ2-3; D not certain. CDR3 length: 13 residues. Looked up from germline, CDR1 is SGHRS and CDR2 is YFSETQ. Between the trimmed V and J ends, which lost 3 bases and 0 bases, there was a span of 5 bases. CDR3 amino acids: CASSWESTDTQYF. CDR3 sequence (DNA): TGCGCCAGCAGCTGGGAAAGCACAGATACGCAGTATTTT.

The chain is built from TRBV6-4 and TRBJ2-3; 7 bases align to TRBD1. J was trimmed by 3 bases and V by 7 bases; bases with no gene match: 16. There are 17 residues in the CDR3. Per the germline V gene, CDR1 is MRHNA and CDR2 is SNTAGT. The CDR3 sequence: CASTTLESRTGTDTQYF. CDR3 nucleotides: TGTGCCAGCACCACCCTCGAGAGTCGGACAGGTACAGATACGCAGTATTTT.

The chain employs TRBV28 and TRBJ2-1; 11 bases map to TRBD2. This CDR3 contains 19 residues. Germline-derived CDR1 and CDR2 are MDHEN and SYDVKM. V lost 4 bases and J lost 3; bases outside the gene matches: 14. CDR3 in DNA: TGTGCCAGCAGTTCATTAGGACTAGCGGGCCCGAAAATCTACAATGAGCAGTTCTTC. Encoded protein: CASSSLGLAGPKIYNEQFF. Full variable domain (outside the CDR3, taken from reference TRBV28 and TRBJ2-1): DVKVTQSSRYLVKRTGEKVFLECVQDMDHENMFWYRQDPGLGLRLIYFSYDVKMKEKGDIPEGYSVSREKKERFSLILESASTNQTSMYLCASSSLGLAGPKIYNEQFFGPGTRLTVL.

J is TRBJ2-1 and V is TRBV7-9; D is ambiguous. Trimming left V 4 bases short and J 4 bases short, with 14 bases between. CDR3 length equals 15 residues. CDR1 is SEHNR, CDR2 FQNEAQ, per germline (reference sequence). The CDR3 here is CASSSRASIYNEQFF. CDR3 sequence (DNA): TGTGCCAGCAGCTCACGGGCCTCTATTTACAATGAGCAGTTCTTC.

The chain links TRBV29-1 to TRBJ2-2; perhaps TRBD2 as D (6 bases). Germline CDR1 SQVTM, CDR2 ANQGSEA. The CDR3 length is 15 residues. V dropped 4 bases and J dropped 4 bases, with 16 bases sitting between them. CDR3 sequence reads: CSVALSATSTGELFF. The CDR3, as DNA: TGCAGCGTTGCTTTATCCGCGACTAGCACCGGGGAGCTGTTTTTT.

The V call is TRBV18, the J call TRBJ1-1; D gene unclear. Germline values: CDR1 KGHSH, CDR2 LQKENI. The CDR3 loop spans 14 amino acids. Trimming cost V 2 bases and J 3 bases, with 10 bases left between them. The CDR3 region has the DNA TGTGCCAGCTCACCAAGCAGGCGGGACACTGAAGCTTTCTTT. Residues: CASSPSRRDTEAFF.

This rearrangement joins TRBV18 to TRBJ1-1, with D unresolved. Trimming removed 2 bases at V and 1 base at J, with 5 bases between. CDR3 size: 13 residues. Per germline, CDR1 KGHSH and CDR2 LQKENI. The CDR3 here is CASSPAGNTEAFF. As DNA, the CDR3 is TGTGCCAGCTCACCAGCAGGGAACACTGAAGCTTTCTTT.

The chain recombines TRBV28 with TRBJ2-4; perhaps TRBD2 as D (5 bases). Trimming shortened V by 2 bases and J by 3 bases, and 8 bases separated the two germline ends. The CDR3 runs 14 residues. Germline V gives CDR1 MDHEN, CDR2 SYDVKM. CDR3 in DNA: TGTGCCAGCAGTTTAGCGGACTTCAAAAACATTCAGTACTTC. Amino acids: CASSLADFKNIQYF.

The J gene is TRBJ2-5, the V gene TRBV4-2; no clear D. Germline CDR1 and CDR2: LGHNA and YNFKEQ. V dropped 1 base and J dropped 3 bases, with 9 bases sitting between them. The CDR3 runs 14 residues. CDR3 amino acids: CASSQAYLKETQYF. The DNA for the CDR3 is TGTGCCAGCAGCCAAGCGTACTTAAAAGAGACCCAGTACTTC.

DNA of the CDR3: TGTGCCTGGAGTGATCAGTTTAACTATGGCTACACCTTC. Protein product: CAWSDQFNYGYTF. The chain combines TRBV30 with TRBJ1-2; D ambiguous. Per germline, CDR1 GTSNPN and CDR2 SVGIG (reference sequence). CDR3 length: 13 residues. Trimming left V 1 base short and J 1 base short, with 7 bases between.

The genes are TRBV7-6 and TRBJ2-7, with 8 positions matching TRBD1. This CDR3 is built from 15 residues. Germline-derived CDR1 and CDR2 are SGHVS and FNYEAQ. With V trimmed by 5 bases and J by 0 bases, 6 bases remained unmatched. Written as DNA, the CDR3 is TGTGCCAGCAGCCCTGGGACAGGCAGCTCCTACGAGCAGTACTTC. Amino acids: CASSPGTGSSYEQYF.

This clone was detected once. The chain links TRBV23-1 to TRBJ2-2; the D is unclear. TRBV23-1 falls under the ORF class, with uncertain function. The CDR3 spans 17 residues. V was shortened by 4 bases and J by 0 bases, with 15 bases between the two germline ends. The DNA for the CDR3 is TGCGCCAGCAGTCCGAAGTTGGGCAGGCCGAACACCGGGGAGCTGTTTTTT. This translates into CASSPKLGRPNTGELFF.

The chain employs TRBV14 and TRBJ2-1, with D maybe TRBD1 (6 bases). Germline loops: CDR1 SGHDN, CDR2 FVKESK. V lost 3 bases and J lost 0, with 9 bases in between. The CDR3 covers 15 residues. This CDR3 reads CASSHPDSSYNEQFF. CDR3 bases: TGTGCCAGCAGCCACCCGGACAGCTCCTACAATGAGCAGTTCTTC.

The rearrangement uses TRBV18 and TRBJ1-1; no definite D call. V dropped 6 bases and J dropped 1 base, with 12 bases sitting between them. Looked up from germline, CDR1 is KGHSH and CDR2 is LQKENI. This CDR3 is 14 amino acids long. CDR3 in DNA: TGTGCCAGCTCGACGAGCCCAGAGAACACTGAAGCTTTCTTT. The encoded protein is CASSTSPENTEAFF.

The rearrangement uses TRBV2 and TRBJ2-3, with D possibly being TRBD2 (6 bases). Germline V gives CDR1 SNHLY, CDR2 FYNNEI. The CDR3 has 13 amino acids. V was cut by 6 bases and J by 4 bases, with 11 bases left in between. The CDR3 reads CASSKGGADTQYF. The CDR3 nucleotides are TGTGCCAGCAGCAAAGGCGGGGCAGATACGCAGTATTTT.

The chain combines TRBV2 with TRBJ1-1; 7 nucleotides line up with TRBD1. Germline CDR1 and CDR2: SNHLY and FYNNEI. The CDR3 runs to 14 residues. The V segment lost 5 bases and the J segment 4 bases; nucleotides outside the gene matches: 7. DNA of the CDR3: TGTGCCAGCAGTTTTACAGGGGATAGCACTGAAGCTTTCTTT. This codes for CASSFTGDSTEAFF.

The J gene is TRBJ2-3, the V gene TRBV19; 11 bases are shared with TRBD2. J lost 15 bases, V lost 4 bases, and 30 bases had no gene match. Per germline, CDR1 LNHDA and CDR2 SQIVND (reference sequence). The CDR3 runs to 20 residues. The CDR3 DNA reads TGTGCCAGTAGTACGGGGGGAGGCCAGCTACATATAGCGGGAGGGCCAGAAAAATATTTT. Its translation is CASSTGGGQLHIAGGPEKYF.

The chain employs TRBV21-1 and TRBJ1-4. TRBV21-1 is described as a pseudogene. The CDR3 covers 15 residues. In DNA form, the CDR3 reads TGTGCCAGCAGCAAAGAGGTGGGATCGGATGAAAAACTGTTTTTT. This codes for CASSKEVGSDEKLFF.

The gene calls are TRBV28 and TRBJ1-1, with D unclear. V shed 5 bases and J shed 5 bases, with 18 bases lying between them. CDR3 length: 15 residues. Germline CDR1 and CDR2: MDHEN and SYDVKM. The CDR3 reads CASSKPGRGRTEAFF. Here the CDR3 DNA reads TGTGCCAGCAGTAAGCCGGGAAGAGGGCGGACTGAAGCTTTCTTT.

The genes are TRBV9 and TRBJ2-1, with TRBD2 matching over 10 bases. The J segment lost 7 bases and the V segment lost 6 bases, leaving 10 bases of the junction unmatched. The CDR3 length is 15 residues. Germline CDR1 is SGDLS and CDR2 is YYNGEE. This chain's CDR3 is CASNPLAGAGNEQFF. CDR3 bases: TGTGCCAGCAACCCGCTAGCGGGAGCTGGTAATGAGCAGTTCTTC.

This chain joins TRBV11-1 and TRBJ2-1; perhaps TRBD2 as D (6 bases). Trimming shortened V by 4 bases and J by 1 base, and 14 bases separated the two germline ends. CDR1 and CDR2 (germline): SGHAT, FQDESV (reference sequence). This CDR3 has 16 residues. The chain's CDR3 is CASSSVLAASYNEQFF. DNA of the CDR3: TGTGCCAGCAGCTCAGTATTAGCGGCATCCTACAATGAGCAGTTCTTC. Supplemented by reference TRBV11-1 and TRBJ2-1, the full variable domain reads EAEVAQSPRYKITEKSQAVAFWCDPISGHATLYWYRQILGQGPELLVQFQDESVVDDSQLPKDRFSAERLKGVDSTLKIQPAELGDSAMYLCASSSVLAASYNEQFFGPGTRLTVL.

The rearrangement uses TRBV6-5 and TRBJ2-7; possibly TRBD2 for D (7 bases). CDR1 and CDR2 (germline): MNHEY, SVGAGI. This CDR3 has 13 amino acids. Trimming took 8 bases from V and 7 from J, leaving 18 bases between them. CDR3 in amino acids: CASAPQGRGEQYF. CDR3 nucleotide sequence: TGTGCCAGCGCCCCTCAGGGGCGGGGGGAGCAGTACTTC.

The rearrangement joins TRBV10-1 to TRBJ2-3, with D unclear. Between the trimmed V and J ends, which lost 4 bases and 0 bases, there was a span of 8 bases. Germline V lookup: CDR1 WNHNN, CDR2 SYGVQD (reference sequence). CDR3 length: 14 amino acids. CDR3 coding DNA: TGCGCCAGCAGTGGGCAATTAAGCACAGATACGCAGTATTTT. Translation: CASSGQLSTDTQYF.

This sequence joins TRBV7-6 and TRBJ2-7; no reliable D call. Germline CDR1 SGHVS, CDR2 FNYEAQ. This CDR3 is built from 13 residues. Trimming took off 5 bases at V and 6 bases at J, with 14 bases between the two ends. CDR3 sequence reads: CASSPPQLPEQYF. The CDR3 DNA sequence: TGTGCCAGCAGCCCACCGCAATTACCCGAGCAGTACTTC. Filled out from reference TRBV7-6 and TRBJ2-7, the complete variable domain reads GAGVSQSPRYKVTKRGQDVALRCDPISGHVSLYWYRQALGQGPEFLTYFNYEAQQDKSGLPNDRFSAERPEGSISTLTIQRTEQRDSAMYRCASSPPQLPEQYFGPGTRLTVT.

Only one count was recorded for this clone. Other nucleotide sequences from this sample produce the same CDR3. This sequence joins TRBV9 and TRBJ2-2; 8 positions agree with TRBD2. The V gene end was trimmed by 0 bases and the J gene end by 3 bases; junction bases not matched to a gene: 4. Per germline, CDR1 SGDLS and CDR2 YYNGEE. This CDR3 spans 16 amino acids. CDR3 in amino acids: CASSVGAGGDTGELFF. The CDR3 DNA is TGTGCCAGCAGCGTAGGCGCGGGAGGCGACACCGGGGAGCTGTTTTTT. The complete variable domain, with remaining parts taken from reference TRBV9 and TRBJ2-2, reads DSGVTQTPKHLITATGQRVTLRCSPRSGDLSVYWYQQSLDQGLQFLIQYYNGEERAKGNILERFSAQQFPDLHSELNLSSLELGDSALYFCASSVGAGGDTGELFFGEGSRLTVL.

The chain combines TRBV13 with TRBJ2-6; 13 bases are shared with TRBD2. Losses at the gene ends were 4 bases for V and 2 bases for J; bases not matched to a gene: 5. CDR1 and CDR2 from the germline V gene are PRHDT and FYEKMQ (reference sequence). The CDR3 length is 18 residues. The CDR3 sequence: CASSYGLAGDTGANVLTF. The CDR3 DNA reads TGTGCCAGCAGCTACGGACTAGCGGGAGATACTGGGGCCAACGTCCTGACTTTC.

The J gene is TRBJ1-4, the V gene TRBV5-1; no definite D call. The V end was cut by 2 bases, the J end by 7 bases, with 12 bases between. The CDR3 sequence is 14 residues long. Per germline, CDR1 SGHRS and CDR2 YFSETQ. CDR3 bases: TGCGCCAGCAGCTTTAGTCGGGCCGGTGAAAAACTGTTTTTT. Residues: CASSFSRAGEKLFF.

The chain uses TRBV7-9 and TRBJ1-2; D is ambiguous. The CDR3 spans 14 residues. The V gene's germline CDR1 is SEHNR and CDR2 FQNEAQ (reference sequence). V shed 0 bases and J shed 4 bases, with 9 bases lying between them. CDR3 amino acids: CASSLAVPAYGYTF. CDR3 in DNA: TGTGCCAGCAGCTTAGCGGTGCCAGCCTATGGCTACACCTTC.